This TCR beta chain is from a study of regulatory T cells in long-lasting Graves disease. This clonotype has a count of ten or more. The antigen remains undetermined. Study-level results: With persistent disease, TRBV28, TRBJ1-2 and TRBJ2-5 were the favored segments.

The CDR3 totals 15 residues. The V gene's germline CDR1 is MNHEY and CDR2 SMNVEV (reference sequence). V lost 5 bases, J lost 8 bases, and 14 bases stayed unmatched. Arm-PCR of CDR3 regions and iRepertoire HTBI primers were used to build TCR beta libraries. TCRdb processed the multiplex PCR reads anew with MiXCR; each CDR3 protein has one entry. The sample lists just over 600,000 distinct CDR3 sequences, roughly 15% occurring once. Time point: newly diagnosed GD, antithyroid drugs for less than 3 months. Preparation of the TCR library used RNA extracted from PBMCs. These data were also reused for a study on T cells in Graves' hyperthyroidism and ophthalmopathy. That paper states: The TCR CDR3 was amplified in a first-round RT-PCR using the HTBI primer set.

The sample here was peripheral blood mononuclear cells (PBMCs), taken at new diagnosis, from a patient treated with antithyroid drugs. The source is a woman aged 30 to 39 with Graves disease. The chain recombines TRBV27 with TRBJ1-2; 7 bases agree with TRBD1. The CDR3 DNA reads TGTGCCAGCAGTCCATCGACAGGGTCGGGTCGCGGCTACACCTTC. Protein product: CASSPSTGSGRGYTF.